This passage covers 13 T cell receptor beta chains from one sample sequenced in a study of graft-versus-host responses after intestinal transplantation. No antigens are known for them. Using immunoSEQ multiplex PCR, the repertoire was profiled, and TCRdb retains in-frame clones only, with some absent. The sample consists of 90,000 or so clones, roughly 80% of them appearing once. The sample was unstimulated CD4+ T cells sorted from spleen or lymph node cells, taken before intestinal transplant. The receptors come from a human donor who received an intestinal transplant.

The genes are TRBV28 and TRBJ1-1, with no clear D. The CDR3 length is 15 residues. The V gene's germline CDR1 is MDHEN and CDR2 SYDVKM. The V end lost 0 bases, the J end lost 4 bases, and 12 bases lay between the germline ends. CDR3 coding DNA: TGTGCCAGCAGTTTATGGACGTCCGGGAGCACTGAAGCTTTCTTT. It codes for CASSLWTSGSTEAFF.

This sequence joins TRBV4-1 and TRBJ2-7; TRBD1 agrees at 7 bases. The germline gives CDR1 MGHRA, CDR2 YSYEKL. V lost 4 bases, J lost 3 bases, and 9 bases stayed unmatched. This CDR3 is built from 15 residues. The CDR3 nucleotides read TGCGCCAGCAGCCCCACAGGGGCGTTTATCTACGAGCAGTACTTC. It yields the protein CASSPTGAFIYEQYF.

The chain joins TRBV10-3 to TRBJ2-7; 8 nucleotides line up with TRBD1. Looked up from germline, CDR1 is ENHRY and CDR2 is SYGVKD. V lost 7 bases, J lost 3 bases, and 5 bases stayed unmatched. The length of the CDR3 is 13 residues. In nucleotides, the CDR3 is TGTGCCATCAAACAGGGGGTAAGCTACGAGCAGTACTTC. Residues: CAIKQGVSYEQYF.

The chain has TRBV19 and TRBJ2-5, with D perhaps TRBD2 (5 bases). This CDR3 is 14 amino acids long. The V gene lost 3 bases and the J gene lost 5 bases, with 13 bases spanning the gap. Germline V gene sequence: CDR1 LNHDA, CDR2 SQIVND (reference sequence). CDR3: CASSIKVGVETQYF. DNA for the CDR3: TGTGCCAGTAGTATCAAGGTCGGGGTTGAGACCCAGTACTTC.

The chain links TRBV5-6 to TRBJ2-1, with TRBD2 matching over 12 bases. The V gene end was trimmed by 2 bases and the J gene end by 7 bases; junction bases not matched to a gene: 7. CDR3 length: 16 amino acids. CDR1 SGHDT and CDR2 YYEEEE come from the germline V gene. The CDR3 region has the DNA TGTGCCAGCAGCTTTCGACTAGCGGGAGAAGGAAATGAGCAGTTCTTC. It specifies CASSFRLAGEGNEQFF.

The V and J genes are TRBV6-5 and TRBJ2-7; 10 bases map to TRBD1. V gave up 7 bases and J gave up 2 bases; unmatched junction bases: 5. The germline V gene encodes CDR1 MNHEY and CDR2 SVGAGI. The length of the CDR3 is 14 residues. The CDR3 protein is CASKHGQGAYEQYF. CDR3 in DNA: TGTGCCAGCAAACACGGACAGGGGGCCTACGAGCAGTACTTC.

This chain uses TRBV6-1 with TRBJ2-1, with 12 bases matching TRBD2. The germline V gene has CDR1 MNHNS and CDR2 SASEGT. With 2 bases clipped from V and 8 bases from J, the junction kept 7 bases outside the gene matches. The CDR3 is made up of 16 amino acids. The CDR3, as DNA: TGTGCCAGCAGTGAAAGACTAGCGGGAGAGGGGTATGAGCAGTTCTTC. Its protein is CASSERLAGEGYEQFF.

The V and J genes are TRBV28 and TRBJ1-6; D gene uncertain. Germline V CDR1 and CDR2: MDHEN, SYDVKM. CDR3 length equals 13 residues. Deletions cut 6 bases from V and 7 bases from J, with 10 bases between. CDR3 in amino acids: CASSRQGNSPLHF. The CDR3 DNA reads TGTGCCAGCAGCAGACAAGGAAATTCACCCCTCCACTTT.

The V and J genes are TRBV5-1 and TRBJ2-1; 14 nucleotides agree with TRBD2. After removal of 4 bases from V and 10 bases from J, the junction contained 7 bases not matched to a gene. Germline CDR1 reads SGHRS; CDR2 reads YFSETQ. This CDR3 contains 15 residues. CDR3: CASSTGTSGSLEQFF. DNA for the CDR3: TGCGCCAGCAGCACCGGGACTAGCGGGAGTTTGGAGCAGTTCTTC. The full variable domain, completed using reference TRBV5-1 and TRBJ2-1, is KAGVTQTPRYLIKTRGQQVTLSCSPISGHRSVSWYQQTPGQGLQFLFEYFSETQRNKGNFPGRFSGRQFSNSRSEMNVSTLELGDSALYLCASSTGTSGSLEQFFGPGTRLTVL.

Only one count was recorded for this clone. The V call is TRBV5-1, the J call TRBJ2-7; D is perhaps TRBD2 (6 bases). V dropped 4 bases and J dropped 2 bases, with 16 bases sitting between them. The CDR3 runs to 15 residues. Germline V gene lookup returns CDR1 SGHRS and CDR2 YFSETQ. The CDR3 spells CASSQGGTDPYEQYF. The CDR3, as DNA: TGCGCCAGCAGCCAAGGCGGGACGGACCCCTACGAGCAGTACTTC.

The sample holds a few counts of this clone. This chain links TRBV2 with TRBJ2-7, with D possibly matching TRBD1 (5 bases). V lost 1 base to trimming and J lost 2 bases, with 12 bases between them. Germline-derived CDR1 and CDR2 are SNHLY and FYNNEI. CDR3 length: 15 amino acids. The DNA for the CDR3 is TGTGCCAGCAGTGAAGATCGGAAGGGGACCTACGAGCAGTACTTC. It specifies CASSEDRKGTYEQYF.

The rearrangement links TRBV7-8 to TRBJ2-3, with a possible D match to TRBD2 (7 bases). There are 14 residues in the CDR3. Trimming left V 5 bases short and J 5 bases short, with 14 bases between. The germline CDR1 and CDR2 sequences are SGHVS and FQNEAQ. The CDR3 loop is CASSPRGEGDTQYF. The CDR3 region has the DNA TGTGCCAGCAGCCCGAGGGGGGAGGGAGATACGCAGTATTTT.

CDR3 in amino acids: CAWNVGQGNTIYF. CDR3 coding DNA: TGTGCCTGGAACGTTGGGCAAGGAAACACCATATATTTT. The chain has TRBV30 and TRBJ1-3; D call uncertain. CDR1 is GTSNPN, CDR2 SVGIG, per germline (reference sequence). The CDR3 runs 13 residues. Trimming took 4 bases from V and 4 from J, leaving 11 bases between them.